The 26 T cell receptor beta chains below were found in one sample sequenced in a study of T cells in Graves' hyperthyroidism and ophthalmopathy. The source material, RNA transcripts, was used to amplify TCR beta CDR3 regions. The HTBI primer set was used in a first-round RT-PCR of the TCR CDR3. TCRdb re-called the multiplex PCR reads with MiXCR, one entry per CDR3 protein. The table has about 350,000 distinct CDR3 sequences, 15% to 20% seen once. The specimen was blood. The receptor source for this set is a middle-aged woman with Graves' ophthalmopathy.

J is TRBJ2-5 and V is TRBV29-1; D unclear. The CDR3 has 14 residues. Germline CDR1 SQVTM, CDR2 ANQGSEA. V was cut by 0 bases and J by 2 bases, with 10 bases left in between. The CDR3 protein is CSVEEYGRQETQYF. The CDR3 DNA reads as TGCAGCGTTGAAGAATACGGCAGGCAAGAGACCCAGTACTTC.

This clonotype was observed a handful of times. A read error may explain this, as a much larger clone is one base away. This chain uses TRBV12-3 or TRBV12-4 with TRBJ2-3; 7 nucleotides line up with TRBD1. CDR3 size: 14 residues. The CDR3 coding sequence is TGTTCCAGCAGTCGACAGGGTCGCCCAGATACGCAGTATTTT. Its protein is CSSSRQGRPDTQYF.

This clonotype was counted ten times or more. The CDR3 sequence is CASSPMGPDLPNEQFF. The DNA for the CDR3 is TGTGCCAGCTCACCAATGGGGCCCGATCTCCCCAATGAGCAGTTCTTC. The gene calls are TRBV18 and TRBJ2-1, with D maybe TRBD1 (5 bases). Deletions cut 2 bases from V and 6 bases from J, with 17 bases between. Per the germline V gene, CDR1 is KGHSH and CDR2 is LQKENI. The CDR3 has 16 residues.

In this sample, this clonotype turned up many times. The gene calls are TRBV29-1 and TRBJ2-5; D gene uncertain. The germline CDR1 and CDR2 sequences are SQVTM and ANQGSEA. The CDR3 runs 14 residues. V lost 1 base to trimming and J lost 0 bases, with 9 bases between them. The chain's CDR3 is CSVEGFRNQETQYF. The CDR3 bases are TGCAGCGTTGAAGGGTTTCGGAACCAAGAGACCCAGTACTTC.

This chain joins TRBV6-1 and TRBJ1-5; D is possibly TRBD1 (5 bases). Germline values: CDR1 MNHNS, CDR2 SASEGT. Trimming removed 4 bases from V and 7 bases from J, with 11 bases in between. This CDR3 region has 13 residues. For the CDR3, the DNA is TGTGCCAGCAGTGTCCAGAGGGGACAGCCCCAGCATTTT. This translates into CASSVQRGQPQHF.

The table lists this clonotype with many counts. This chain links TRBV28 with TRBJ1-5; D not resolved. CDR3 length: 12 amino acids. Deletions cut 5 bases from V and 5 bases from J, with 7 bases between. Germline CDR1 reads MDHEN; CDR2 reads SYDVKM. As DNA, the CDR3 is TGTGCCAGCAGTCAACTACATCAGCCCCAGCATTTT. This sequence encodes CASSQLHQPQHF. The variable domain in full, completed from reference TRBV28 and TRBJ1-5, reads DVKVTQSSRYLVKRTGEKVFLECVQDMDHENMFWYRQDPGLGLRLIYFSYDVKMKEKGDIPEGYSVSREKKERFSLILESASTNQTSMYLCASSQLHQPQHFGDGTRLSIL.

The sample holds many counts of this clonotype. The chain joins TRBV7-9 to TRBJ2-7, with D tentatively TRBD1 (5 bases). Trimming took 2 bases from V and 5 from J, leaving 10 bases between them. The CDR3 is 13 amino acids. Germline CDR1 and CDR2: SEHNR and FQNEAQ (reference sequence). This CDR3 is CASSLPGIDEQYF. The CDR3 DNA reads as TGTGCCAGCAGCTTACCAGGGATCGACGAGCAGTACTTC.

This clonotype was found many times. This sequence joins TRBV12-3 or TRBV12-4 and TRBJ1-5, with TRBD1 as a possible D gene (6 bases). V was clipped by 5 bases and J by 7 bases, with 18 bases between them. CDR3 length: 15 residues. The CDR3 region has the DNA TGTGCCAGCAGTAAGGGCGGGGGCGCGGAACAGCCCCAGCATTTT. Translation: CASSKGGGAEQPQHF.

The J gene is TRBJ1-1, the V gene TRBV28; TRBD1 matches at 9 bases. This CDR3 is built from 15 residues. V was clipped by 9 bases and J by 3 bases; unmatched bases: 11. Per the germline V gene, CDR1 is MDHEN and CDR2 is SYDVKM. The CDR3 DNA sequence: TGTGCCAGTCGACAGGGGGGGTGGAAGTACACTGAAGCTTTCTTT. Translating gives CASRQGGWKYTEAFF.

This clonotype occurred many times. CDR3 nucleotides: TGTGCCAGCAGTTTAAGCGGGGCCGGGGGCTACACCTTC. Protein sequence: CASSLSGAGGYTF. V gene TRBV12-3 or TRBV12-4 combines with J gene TRBJ1-2; D is possibly TRBD1 (5 bases). The CDR3 spans 13 residues. V was pared by 2 bases and J by 8 bases, with 12 bases between.

This clonotype was detected ten times or more. The chain employs TRBV27 and TRBJ2-7, with 7 nucleotides matching TRBD1. Germline V lookup: CDR1 MNHEY, CDR2 SMNVEV (reference sequence). The CDR3 extends over 16 amino acids. V lost 6 bases and J lost 3; bases outside the gene matches: 14. CDR3 protein: CASSTHRGANLYEQYF. CDR3 DNA sequence: TGTGCCAGCAGCACCCACAGGGGTGCGAATCTCTACGAGCAGTACTTC.

There are many counts of this clonotype. The chain has TRBV6-1 and TRBJ2-5; D uncertain. CDR3 size: 12 residues. Germline values: CDR1 MNHNS, CDR2 SASEGT. V lost 5 bases to trimming and J lost 5 bases, with 9 bases between them. CDR3 nucleotide sequence: TGTGCCAGCAGTCCTCGCCCGGAGACCCAGTACTTC. This gives the protein CASSPRPETQYF.

This clonotype was picked up many times. This chain's CDR3 is CSVEVEKRYGYTF. Here the CDR3 DNA reads TGCAGCGTTGAAGTTGAGAAACGCTATGGCTACACCTTC. The chain employs TRBV29-1 and TRBJ1-2; the D is unclear. Germline V lookup: CDR1 SQVTM, CDR2 ANQGSEA. V was clipped by 1 base and J by 4 bases, with 10 bases between them. The CDR3 loop spans 13 amino acids. Full variable domain (rest looked up from reference TRBV29-1 and TRBJ1-2): SAVISQKPSRDICQRGTSLTIQCQVDSQVTMMFWYRQQPGQSLTLIATANQGSEATYESGFVIDKFPISRPNLTFSTLTVSNMSPEDSSIYLCSVEVEKRYGYTFGSGTRLTVV.

This clonotype was detected many times. The chain employs TRBV5-1 and TRBJ1-2; a possible D gene is TRBD1 (6 bases). The CDR3 has 15 residues. V lost 0 bases and J 3 bases, leaving 12 bases between the germline ends. Looked up from germline, CDR1 is SGHRS and CDR2 is YFSETQ. CDR3 in amino acids: CASSLDWTDHYGYTF. The CDR3 DNA is TGCGCCAGCAGCTTGGACTGGACAGACCACTATGGCTACACCTTC. Filled out from reference TRBV5-1 and TRBJ1-2, the complete variable domain reads KAGVTQTPRYLIKTRGQQVTLSCSPISGHRSVSWYQQTPGQGLQFLFEYFSETQRNKGNFPGRFSGRQFSNSRSEMNVSTLELGDSALYLCASSLDWTDHYGYTFGSGTRLTVV.

This clonotype was seen many times. V is TRBV2 and J is TRBJ2-2, with 10 nucleotides matching TRBD2. V gave up 10 bases and J gave up 5 bases; unmatched junction bases: 4. Germline V lookup: CDR1 SNHLY, CDR2 FYNNEI. This CDR3 is built from 13 residues. Here the CDR3 reads CANTLAGTGELFF. CDR3 sequence (DNA): TGTGCCAATACACTAGCGGGAACCGGGGAGCTGTTTTTT.

Many counts were recorded for this clonotype. J is TRBJ2-2 and V is TRBV11-1; 12 bases fit TRBD2. The CDR3 is 18 residues long. Germline V gene sequence: CDR1 SGHAT, CDR2 FQDESV (reference sequence). With V trimmed by 5 bases and J by 4 bases, 11 bases remained unmatched. CDR3 residues: CASSPPTSGSTGTGELFF. The CDR3 region has the DNA TGTGCCAGCAGCCCGCCGACTAGCGGGAGTACCGGCACCGGGGAGCTGTTTTTT.

This clonotype has just a few counts. The chain uses TRBV12-3 or TRBV12-4 and TRBJ2-5; D may be TRBD1 or TRBD2 (5 bases each). The CDR3 contains 16 residues. Between the trimmed V and J ends, which lost 6 bases and 3 bases, there was a span of 20 bases. The CDR3 protein is CASSSNRDASKETQYF. In DNA, the CDR3 is TGTGCCAGCAGCTCCAACCGGGACGCCAGCAAAGAGACCCAGTACTTC.

The genes are TRBV19 and TRBJ2-2; 9 bases fit TRBD2. V lost 3 bases to trimming and J lost 6 bases; unmatched junction nucleotides: 2. Germline V gene data show CDR1 as LNHDA and CDR2 as SQIVND (reference sequence). This CDR3 has 14 residues. CDR3 in amino acids: CASSISGRAGELFF. CDR3 DNA sequence: TGTGCCAGTAGTATTAGCGGGAGAGCCGGGGAGCTGTTTTTT.

This clonotype has at least ten counts. This chain uses TRBV29-1 with TRBJ1-2, with 7 bases fitting TRBD1. Trimming removed 0 bases from V and 4 bases from J; junction bases left unmatched: 5. Germline V gene sequence: CDR1 SQVTM, CDR2 ANQGSEA. CDR3 length: 14 amino acids. The CDR3 region is CSVEEGSGGYGYTF. CDR3 bases: TGCAGCGTTGAAGAGGGGTCAGGGGGCTATGGCTACACCTTC.

This clonotype has more than one count but fewer than ten. This sequence joins TRBV19 and TRBJ2-2, with TRBD1 matching 7 bases. The germline gives CDR1 LNHDA, CDR2 SQIVND (reference sequence). Trimming took 4 bases from V and 4 from J; bases not matched to a gene: 3. The CDR3 runs to 14 residues. CDR3 bases: TGTGCCAGTAGTACGGGACAGACCACCGGGGAGCTGTTTTTT. Amino acids: CASSTGQTTGELFF.

The sample holds one count of this clonotype. The V gene is TRBV11-2, the J gene TRBJ2-7, with 10 bases lining up with TRBD1. CDR3 length: 16 amino acids. The ends lost 5 bases at V and 2 bases at J; junction bases unmatched: 9. Germline V CDR1 and CDR2: SGHAT, FQNNGV. The CDR3 protein is CASSEQMGQGTYEQYF. The CDR3 region has the DNA TGTGCCAGCAGCGAACAGATGGGACAGGGGACCTACGAGCAGTACTTC.

This clonotype was counted at least ten times. The chain carries TRBV10-3 and TRBJ2-7, with 7 bases that match TRBD1. There are 14 residues in the CDR3. Germline V gene lookup returns CDR1 ENHRY and CDR2 SYGVKD. The V segment lost 1 base and the J segment 4 bases; nucleotides outside the gene matches: 4. The chain's CDR3 is CAISELGTVYEQYF. DNA of the CDR3: TGTGCCATCAGTGAGTTGGGGACAGTTTACGAGCAGTACTTC.

This clonotype appeared many times. The V call is TRBV6-1, the J call TRBJ1-5; no reliable D call. The germline V and J ends were trimmed by 4 bases and 7 bases, with 11 bases remaining between them. CDR1 and CDR2 (germline): MNHNS, SASEGT. This CDR3 is built from 13 residues. This chain's CDR3 is CASSVVFDQPQHF. For the CDR3, the DNA is TGTGCCAGCAGTGTTGTGTTCGACCAGCCCCAGCATTTT.

This clonotype was counted ten times or more. The chain uses TRBV11-2 and TRBJ2-5, with unresolved D. Trimming stripped 2 bases from V and 5 bases from J, with 15 bases between. This CDR3 region has 15 residues. Germline loops: CDR1 SGHAT, CDR2 FQNNGV. Here the CDR3 DNA reads TGTGCCAGCAGCTTAATCAGGATGGGTACCGAGACCCAGTACTTC. It is translated as CASSLIRMGTETQYF.

This clonotype showed up many times. The V call is TRBV7-9, the J call TRBJ2-3; D not certain. This CDR3 region has 14 residues. The V and J ends lost 3 bases and 4 bases respectively, with 11 bases between them. Germline V gene data show CDR1 as SEHNR and CDR2 as FQNEAQ (reference sequence). CDR3 region: CASSFPGFSDTQYF. The CDR3 nucleotides are TGTGCCAGCAGCTTCCCAGGTTTTTCAGATACGCAGTATTTT. Variable domain in full (rest from reference TRBV7-9 and TRBJ2-3): DTGVSQNPRHKITKRGQNVTFRCDPISEHNRLYWYRQTLGQGPEFLTYFQNEAQLEKSRLLSDRFSAERPKGSFSTLEIQRTEQGDSAMYLCASSFPGFSDTQYFGPGTRLTVL.

The chain joins TRBV7-2 to TRBJ1-1, with D perhaps TRBD1 (5 bases). The length of the CDR3 is 14 residues. V was shortened by 9 bases and J by 5 bases, with 19 bases between the two germline ends. Germline-derived CDR1 and CDR2 are SGHTA and FQGNSA. The CDR3 region is CASSGGRIWTEAFF. The DNA for the CDR3 is TGTGCCAGTAGTGGGGGTAGGATTTGGACTGAAGCTTTCTTT.